This TCR beta chain was recorded in a study of cytomegalovirus exposure and HLA in healthy donors. Despite likely unrecorded immune exposures, the donors were nominally healthy at the time of sampling. Germline CDR1 reads GTSNPN; CDR2 reads SVGIG (reference sequence). CDR3 length: 15 amino acids. V lost 7 bases and J 0 bases, leaving 13 bases between the germline ends. Primers: 60 Vbeta forward and 13 Jbeta reverse. Produced via immunoSEQ multiplex PCR; TCRdb's table is partial and in-frame only. The sample is made up of under 65,000 clones, and the top ten hold 10% to 15% of it. The clonotype was recovered from a woman younger than 45 in good health and CMV-seropositive. The sample comprised PBMCs. The chain carries TRBV30 and TRBJ1-6; D ambiguous. The CDR3 here is CASGFFSSYNSPLHF. The CDR3 DNA follows: TGTGCCTCGGGGTTTTTTAGCTCCTATAATTCACCCCTCCACTTT.